This T cell receptor beta chain was profiled in a study of Ad26.COV2.S vaccination and SARS-CoV-2 variants (dated by TCRdb to about 2021). For the study in its entirety: Donors in the vaccine arm were drawn from COV1001, a phase I-IIa trial of Ad26.COV2.S in healthy adults that was multicentre, randomized, double-blind and placebo-controlled. Trial participants were randomized into five groups of five, in which low-dose or high-dose Ad26.COV2.S was given once or twice, or placebo was given on both occasions. TCRbeta repertoire sequencing was used to assess the specificity and breadth of SARS-CoV-2-reactive T cell receptors after Ad26.COV2.S vaccination. A total of approximately 30 samples were included in the TCR-sequenced set, comprising roughly 19 Ad26.COV2.S vaccine recipients, 5 placebo recipients and 8 SARS-CoV-2 convalescent individuals. Ad26.COV2.S was given intramuscularly at 5x10^10 or 1x10^11 viral particles, as a single shot or as two shots 56 days apart. Throughout the experiments and outcome assessment, investigators stayed blinded to trial group allocation.

TCRbeta CDR3 regions were sequenced with the immunoSEQ Assay. After extraction, genomic DNA underwent amplification by bias-controlled multiplex PCR, followed by high-throughput sequencing. The paper's processing steps were these. To quantify the absolute abundance of each unique TCRbeta CDR3 region, sequences were collapsed and filtered. T cell fraction was estimated by normalizing TCRbeta template counts to usable DNA, which was measured by amplifying reference genes present in all nucleated cells. Repertoire TCRs were annotated as SARS-CoV-2-specific by exact matching of V gene, CDR3 amino acid sequence and J gene to a known reactive TCR set. MIRA supplied the reference SARS-CoV-2 TCR set, which was filtered for enrichment in COVID-19-positive ImmuneCODE repertoires so that public or cross-reactive TCRs were removed. Using the MIRA antigens, annotated TCRs were further analysed by specific ORF or by position within an ORF. Breadth was defined as annotated unique rearrangements over total unique productive rearrangements; depth was the summed frequency of those rearrangements. Two-sided Wilcoxon rank-sum tests were used to compare TCR breadth between groups. TCRdb carries this immuneACCESS record with in-frame sequences only. Its versions omit some clonotypes, under half of them owing to an unresolved V gene in the studies checked, with the rest unexplained. V and J calls and clone size are those listed in that table; D and trimming were worked out from the DNA. This sample holds roughly 460,000 clones; about 88% were observed only once. The ten largest clones add up to over 1.5% of the sample.

General conclusions and limits of the study: The study was not powered for comparison of responses between vaccine doses or regimens. The authors noted that total T cell responses may have been underestimated by the TCR breadth and depth analyses. Ad26.COV2.S recipients had higher spike-specific TCR breadth than placebo recipients (P = 0.0014). Comparable non-spike TCR breadth was observed between vaccine and placebo recipients, consistent with only spike being contained in the vaccine. After vaccination, substantial breadth of spike-specific CD8+ and CD4+ T cell responses was reported.

The treatment or condition label, read with the paper, signifies: 15 to 20 received Ad26.COV2.S at low or high dose, single or two shots; 5 received placebo; per-sample allocation not given. Repertoires of vaccine and placebo recipients were sequenced from samples collected on day 63 after the first injection. Cohort 1b enrolled 20 to 30 adults aged 18-55 years at a single site in Boston, USA, between 29 July and 7 August 2020. Ad26.COV2.S was a replication-incompetent adenovirus type 26 vector expressing a prefusion-stabilized SARS-CoV-2 spike protein from the original Wuhan strain. Details on this clone: Its antigen remains undetermined. No quality values exist for individual bases; no much larger clone is one base distant.

The germline V gene (reference sequence) specifies SEHNR as CDR1 and FQNEAQ as CDR2. V loses 5 bases, J loses 4 bases, and the germline ends lie 12 bases apart. The CDR3, cysteine through phenylalanine, is 13 amino acids long. Here the CDR3 DNA is all that survives: 39 bases in frame from base 1. This TCR derives from a person between 18 and 60 years old who received the Ad26.COV2.S COVID-19 vaccine or a placebo. This specimen consisted of peripheral blood, obtained in a trial of Ad26.COV2.S vaccine versus placebo. This receptor chain uses TRBV7-9 and TRBJ2-7; a tentative D call is TRBD2 (5 bases match). The CDR3 region reads CASSIGLRYEQYF. The DNA sequence is as follows: TGTGCCAGCAGCATAGGACTCCGTTACGAGCAGTACTTC.